This T cell receptor beta chain was profiled in a study of T cells in Graves' hyperthyroidism and ophthalmopathy. Study-level background: Peripheral blood was drawn at first diagnosis, prior to all treatment.

TCR beta CDR3 regions were amplified from RNA transcripts. HTBI primers were employed in a first-round RT-PCR of the TCR CDR3. MiXCR, applied by TCRdb to the multiplex PCR reads, yields one record per CDR3 protein. The data contain hundreds of thousands of distinct CDR3 sequences, 16% of them singletons. These patients, aged 18 to 65, had recently diagnosed hyperthyroidism lasting under 2 months. Used for diagnoses were clinical symptoms, serum thyroxine and TRAb, thyroid ultrasound and orbital computed tomography. Sequenced: blood. This clonotype originated in a woman aged 18-30 years with Graves' hyperthyroidism.

The CDR3 coding sequence is TGTGCCAGCAGTTTGGAACCGGACAGGGGGGCTTTCTTT. Protein product: CASSLEPDRGAFF. V usage is TRBV28 and J usage is TRBJ1-1, with 10 bases matching TRBD1. The CDR3 totals 13 residues. Germline V gene data show CDR1 as MDHEN and CDR2 as SYDVKM. Germline trimming cut 3 bases from V and 11 bases from J; bases unmatched to any gene: 6.